Presented here are 20 T cell receptor beta chains from one specimen sequenced in a study of T cell repertoires in cytomegalovirus infection. A single record per CDR3 protein comes from TCRdb applying MiXCR to the reads. The sample lists approximately 1,000,000 distinct CDR3 sequences, roughly 30% occurring once. No antigen has been identified for these receptors. This material consisted of cultured CD8+ T cells from PBMCs, taken from culture after CMV antigen stimulation. The source is a human donor in good health (CMV status not recorded). Some clones in this sample may be carry-over from other donors' samples.

This clonotype occurred a few times. The genes are TRBV25-1 and TRBJ1-1; possible D gene TRBD1, 5 bases. Germline CDR1 is MGHDK and CDR2 is SYGVNS. CDR3 size: 14 residues. Trimming cost V 3 bases and J 4 bases, with 12 bases left between them. As DNA, the CDR3 is TGTGCCAGCAGTGACGCAGGGATCGGCACTGAAGCTTTCTTT. Translation gives CASSDAGIGTEAFF.

The chain joins TRBV11-2 to TRBJ2-7; D is unresolved. The V end was cut by 5 bases, the J end by 2 bases, with 16 bases between. Germline V gene data show CDR1 as SGHAT and CDR2 as FQNNGV. The CDR3 has 15 residues. In DNA, the CDR3 is TGTGCCAGCAGCCCATACCTGGGGATACCCTACGAGCAGTACGTC. It translates to CASSPYLGIPYEQYV.

This clonotype has just a few counts. The rearrangement joins TRBV6-5 to TRBJ1-2; perhaps TRBD1 as D (6 bases). Trimming shortened V by 7 bases and J by 1 base, and 19 bases separated the two germline ends. Germline values: CDR1 MNHEY, CDR2 SVGAGI. This CDR3 comprises 16 residues. CDR3 DNA sequence: TGTGCCAGCACCGCCGCCCGACAGGTCTTTAACTATGGCTACACCTTC. It encodes CASTAARQVFNYGYTF.

This clonotype was seen a few times. This rearrangement joins TRBV27 to TRBJ1-1; 8 bases match TRBD1. The CDR3 is 15 residues long. Germline trimming cut 6 bases from V and 4 bases from J; bases unmatched to any gene: 10. CDR1 is MNHEY and CDR2 is SMNVEV in the germline V gene (reference sequence). CDR3 DNA sequence: TGTGCCAGCAGCCTAAACAGGGGGAGTAGCACTGAAGCTTTCTTT. Translation: CASSLNRGSSTEAFF.

This clonotype appeared a few times. This chain connects TRBV7-6 to TRBJ2-7; D is possibly TRBD2 (5 bases). CDR3 length: 15 amino acids. Per germline, CDR1 SGHVS and CDR2 FNYEAQ. V lost 2 bases, J lost 5 bases, and 16 bases lay in between. The CDR3 nucleotides are TGTGCCAGCAGCTTATCACGGAAAGGGAGCCACGAGCAGTACTTC. The encoded protein is CASSLSRKGSHEQYF. Based on the CDR3 plus reference TRBV7-6 and TRBJ2-7, the full variable domain is GAGVSQSPRYKVTKRGQDVALRCDPISGHVSLYWYRQALGQGPEFLTYFNYEAQQDKSGLPNDRFSAERPEGSISTLTIQRTEQRDSAMYRCASSLSRKGSHEQYFGPGTRLTVT.

This chain joins TRBV7-9 and TRBJ2-5, with 7 nucleotides matching TRBD2. This CDR3 has 13 amino acids. The germline gives CDR1 SEHNR, CDR2 FQNEAQ (reference sequence). Trimming at V came to 5 bases and at J to 5 bases, leaving 5 bases not matched to a gene. The CDR3 coding sequence is TGTGCCAGCAGCCCTGGGGGGGACGAGACCCAGTACTTC. It specifies CASSPGGDETQYF.

The V gene is TRBV9, the J gene TRBJ2-3; D call uncertain. Germline V gene data show CDR1 as SGDLS and CDR2 as YYNGEE. The CDR3 totals 14 residues. Trimming cost V 4 bases and J 5 bases, with 14 bases left between them. In DNA, the CDR3 is TGTGCCAGCAGCCTAGGGTCCGGAGAAGATACGCAGTATTTT. Encoded protein: CASSLGSGEDTQYF. The whole variable domain, remainder taken from reference TRBV9 and TRBJ2-3, is DSGVTQTPKHLITATGQRVTLRCSPRSGDLSVYWYQQSLDQGLQFLIQYYNGEERAKGNILERFSAQQFPDLHSELNLSSLELGDSALYFCASSLGSGEDTQYFGPGTRLTVL.

This clonotype was detected only a few times. This chain's CDR3 is CASSYSHGGVTGELFF. CDR3 nucleotides: TGTGCCAGCAGTTACTCGCACGGGGGGGTGACCGGGGAGCTGTTTTTT. This sequence joins TRBV6-2 or TRBV6-3 and TRBJ2-2; 8 nucleotides line up with TRBD2. The CDR3 length is 16 residues. With 0 bases clipped from V and 5 bases from J, the junction kept 5 bases outside the gene matches. Germline V gives CDR1 MNHEY, CDR2 SVGEGT.

This sequence joins TRBV6-2 or TRBV6-3 and TRBJ1-1; no definite D call. CDR1 is MNHEY, CDR2 SVGEGT, per germline. The CDR3 has 16 residues. Deletions cut 0 bases from V and 1 base from J, with 12 bases between. The CDR3 is CASSYSKGAPNTEAFF. DNA of the CDR3: TGTGCCAGCAGTTACTCGAAGGGCGCGCCGAACACTGAAGCTTTCTTT.

V gene TRBV27 combines with J gene TRBJ2-3, with D maybe TRBD2 (7 bases). This CDR3 comprises 16 residues. Germline CDR1 is MNHEY and CDR2 is SMNVEV (reference sequence). Trimming removed 5 bases from V and 4 bases from J, with 19 bases in between. CDR3 bases: TGTGCCAGCAGTCCCTCAAGAGGGGGGGTTGCAGATACGCAGTATTTT. It is translated as CASSPSRGGVADTQYF.

In its sample, this clonotype was seen a few times. The chain joins TRBV12-5 to TRBJ1-1; D not certain. Germline CDR1 and CDR2: LGHNT and FRNRAP. Deletions cut 3 bases from V and 3 bases from J, with 11 bases between. The length of the CDR3 is 14 residues. The CDR3 DNA reads TGTGCTAGTGGTTTCATCAACCTGGACACTGAAGCTTTCTTT. This encodes CASGFINLDTEAFF. Combining the CDR3 with reference TRBV12-5 and TRBJ1-1 gives the whole variable domain DARVTQTPRHKVTEMGQEVTMRCQPILGHNTVFWYRQTMMQGLELLAYFRNRAPLDDSGMPKDRFSAEMPDATLATLKIQPSEPRDSAVYFCASGFINLDTEAFFGQGTRLTVV.

As concerns this clonotype: At one boundary the junction diverges from the germline segment, which might be a read error. The CDR3: CASSSPGQGERNTEAFF. The CDR3 nucleotides are TGTGCCAGCAGCTCGCCGGGACAGGGGGAAAGGAACACTGAAGCTTTCTTT. The gene calls are TRBV5-3 and TRBJ1-1; 11 bases match TRBD1. TRBV5-3 is labeled an ORF, and its function is uncertain. CDR3 size: 17 residues.

The CDR3 bases are TGTGCCAGCAGTGAAGATGAACAGAGCTCCTATAATTCACCCCTCCACTTT. Translating gives CASSEDEQSSYNSPLHF. This sequence joins TRBV6-1 and TRBJ1-6, with D unresolved. This CDR3 has 17 amino acids. V lost 1 base, J lost 0 bases, and 10 bases lay in between. Germline loops: CDR1 MNHNS, CDR2 SASEGT.

This clonotype was recorded at least ten times. This sequence joins TRBV27 and TRBJ2-1; D is perhaps TRBD2 (5 bases). This CDR3 has 13 amino acids. Deletions cut 4 bases from V and 2 bases from J, with 6 bases between. Germline CDR1 and CDR2: MNHEY and SMNVEV (reference sequence). The CDR3 coding sequence is TGTGCCAGCAGTTCCGGGACCTACAATGAGCAGTTCTTC. The encoded protein is CASSSGTYNEQFF.

Turning to this clonotype: A much larger clone lies one base from this, so it may be a read error. The chain employs TRBV7-2 and TRBJ2-5, with 8 bases that match TRBD2. This CDR3 has 17 residues. Trimming cost V 4 bases and J 0 bases; bases outside gene matches: 10. Germline V gives CDR1 SGHTA, CDR2 FQGNSA. CDR3 coding DNA: TGTGCCAGCAGCTCACGAAACGGGGGGGAGTACCAAGAGACCCAGTACTTC. Its translation is CASSSRNGGEYQETQYF.

This chain connects TRBV7-6 to TRBJ1-1, with D perhaps TRBD1 (6 bases). CDR1 and CDR2 (germline): SGHVS, FNYEAQ. The ends were cut back, 1 base at V and 0 bases at J, with 9 bases in the middle. The CDR3 sequence is 15 residues long. The CDR3 here is CASSLGRDMNTEAFF. CDR3 sequence (DNA): TGTGCCAGCAGCTTAGGAAGGGACATGAACACTGAAGCTTTCTTT.

This clonotype was counted between two and nine times. This chain connects TRBV6-1 to TRBJ1-1; D not certain. This CDR3 contains 13 residues. Germline CDR1 is MNHNS and CDR2 is SASEGT. Trimming shortened V by 10 bases and J by 6 bases, and 18 bases separated the two germline ends. CDR3 bases: TGTGCCACTTCAGGAGGGTTTCCCTCTGAAGCTTTCTTT. This sequence encodes CATSGGFPSEAFF.

Concerning this clonotype: One junction end does not reproduce the germline sequence, and a read error may be involved. V and J are TRBV4-1 and TRBJ2-3; TRBD1 might be the D (5 bases). CDR3 length equals 18 residues. The V gene's germline CDR1 is MGHRA and CDR2 YSYEKL. The chain's CDR3 is CASSQDWAILQGVDTQYF. The CDR3 DNA follows: TGTGCCAGCAGCCAAGATTGGGCTATCCTCCAAGGGGTAGATACGCAGTATTTT.

This chain connects TRBV6-2 or TRBV6-3 to TRBJ1-5; 9 bases match TRBD1. The CDR3 spans 21 residues. Germline CDR1 is MNHEY and CDR2 is SVGEGT. The V gene end was trimmed by 2 bases and the J gene end by 0 bases; junction bases not matched to a gene: 17. This CDR3 reads CASSYLDFGQGLHYSNQPQHF. The CDR3 DNA reads as TGTGCCAGCAGTTACCTCGATTTTGGACAGGGGTTACACTATAGCAATCAGCCCCAGCATTTT.

The rearrangement links TRBV7-6 to TRBJ1-2; D is unresolved. The germline V gene has CDR1 SGHVS and CDR2 FNYEAQ. Trimming removed 1 base at V and 0 bases at J, with 18 bases between. The CDR3 sequence is 18 residues long. The CDR3 sequence: CASSLEGVFEGSNYGYTF. CDR3 nucleotides: TGTGCCAGCAGCTTAGAAGGCGTCTTCGAAGGGTCTAACTATGGCTACACCTTC.